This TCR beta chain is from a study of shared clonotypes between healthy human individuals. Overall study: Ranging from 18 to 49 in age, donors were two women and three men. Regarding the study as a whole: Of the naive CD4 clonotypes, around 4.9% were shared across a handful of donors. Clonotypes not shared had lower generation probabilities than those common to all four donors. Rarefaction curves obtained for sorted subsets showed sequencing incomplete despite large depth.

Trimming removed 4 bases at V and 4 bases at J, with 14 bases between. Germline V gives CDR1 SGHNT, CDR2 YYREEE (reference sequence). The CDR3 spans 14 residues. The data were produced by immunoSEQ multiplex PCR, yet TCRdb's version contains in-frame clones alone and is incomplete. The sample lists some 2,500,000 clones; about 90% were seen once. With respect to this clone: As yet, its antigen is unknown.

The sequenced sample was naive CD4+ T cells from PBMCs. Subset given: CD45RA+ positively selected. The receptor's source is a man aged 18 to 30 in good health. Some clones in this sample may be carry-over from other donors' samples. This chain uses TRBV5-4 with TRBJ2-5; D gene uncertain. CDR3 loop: CASSLGPMGETQYF. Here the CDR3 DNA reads TGTGCCAGCAGCCTAGGACCAATGGGAGAGACCCAGTACTTC.